Listed here are 10 T cell receptor beta chains from one sample, sequenced in a study of shared clonotypes between healthy human individuals. TCRdb keeps only in-frame clones here, not all; method: immunoSEQ multiplex PCR. The sample holds more than 850,000 clones; around 82% are singletons and the top ten take around 0.47%. The material sequenced was memory CD4+ T cells from PBMCs. Noted subset: CD45RA-negative fraction. Receptors originate from a man between 18 and 29 years old in good health. Some clones in this sample may be carry-over from other donors' samples.

This clone was picked up a small number of times. The chain links TRBV7-2 to TRBJ1-5; perhaps TRBD1 as D (6 bases). The CDR3 runs 13 residues. The V end was cut by 5 bases, the J end by 5 bases, with 10 bases between. The germline gives CDR1 SGHTA, CDR2 FQGNSA. CDR3 amino acids: CASSTNRDQPQHF. DNA for the CDR3: TGTGCCAGCAGCACCAACAGGGATCAGCCCCAGCATTTT.

The CDR3 DNA reads TGCGCCAGCAGCTTGTACGAGCGGGAGGCCGGGGAGCAGTACTTC. It specifies CASSLYEREAGEQYF. The chain joins TRBV5-1 to TRBJ2-7, with 9 bases that match TRBD2. V trimming: 1 base; J trimming: 7 bases; junction bases outside the gene matches: 9. The CDR3 length is 15 residues. CDR1 and CDR2 from the germline V gene are SGHRS and YFSETQ.

V usage is TRBV11-1 and J usage is TRBJ2-7; 8 bases align to TRBD1. V lost 6 bases, J lost 3 bases, and 10 bases stayed unmatched. This CDR3 is built from 15 residues. CDR1 and CDR2 (germline): SGHAT, FQDESV (reference sequence). The CDR3 loop reads CASSMTGAGVYEQYF. CDR3 bases: TGTGCCAGCAGTATGACAGGGGCAGGGGTCTACGAGCAGTACTTC.

This chain uses TRBV28 with TRBJ1-4, with D possibly being TRBD1 (6 bases). CDR3 length: 14 residues. Germline V gives CDR1 MDHEN, CDR2 SYDVKM. Trimming left V 6 bases short and J 0 bases short, with 8 bases between. The CDR3 coding sequence is TGTGCCAGCAGCTACAGGGCAACTAATGAAAAACTGTTTTTT. Its translation is CASSYRATNEKLFF.

This clone was seen more than once but under ten times. This chain uses TRBV19 with TRBJ1-2; 7 bases are a match to TRBD1. The CDR3 contains 16 residues. The germline gives CDR1 LNHDA, CDR2 SQIVND (reference sequence). J gave up 5 bases and V 6 bases, and 15 bases lay outside the gene matches. CDR3 nucleotides: TGTGCCAGTAGCCTGCCAGACAGGGCGCGCAGGTATGGCTACACCTTC. Translated, it gives CASSLPDRARRYGYTF. The full variable domain, its missing parts supplied by reference TRBV19 and TRBJ1-2, is DGGITQSPKYLFRKEGQNVTLSCEQNLNHDAMYWYRQDPGQGLRLIYYSQIVNDFQKGDIAEGYSVSREKKESFPLTVTSAQKNPTAFYLCASSLPDRARRYGYTFGSGTRLTVV.

The J gene is TRBJ1-1, the V gene TRBV2; D ambiguous. Deletions cut 4 bases from V and 7 bases from J, with 10 bases between. Looked up from germline, CDR1 is SNHLY and CDR2 is FYNNEI. The CDR3 runs 12 residues. CDR3 in amino acids: CASSAVAFEAFF. CDR3 sequence (DNA): TGTGCCAGCAGTGCTGTGGCCTTTGAAGCTTTCTTT.

This clone has only one observation. V is TRBV5-1 and J is TRBJ1-4; TRBD1 matches 9 bases. V lost 4 bases and J lost 4; bases outside the gene matches: 8. The germline gives CDR1 SGHRS, CDR2 YFSETQ. This CDR3 region has 16 residues. The CDR3 loop is CASSRETGGNNEKLFF. In DNA form, the CDR3 reads TGCGCCAGCAGCCGAGAAACAGGGGGCAATAATGAAAAACTGTTTTTT. Using reference TRBV5-1 and TRBJ1-4 for the parts outside the CDR3, the full variable domain is KAGVTQTPRYLIKTRGQQVTLSCSPISGHRSVSWYQQTPGQGLQFLFEYFSETQRNKGNFPGRFSGRQFSNSRSEMNVSTLELGDSALYLCASSRETGGNNEKLFFGSGTQLSVL.

The chain combines TRBV5-1 with TRBJ2-1; 11 bases are a match to TRBD2. J gave up 0 bases and V 5 bases, and 1 base lay outside the gene matches. The CDR3 loop spans 15 amino acids. CDR1 is SGHRS, CDR2 YFSETQ, per germline. CDR3 residues: CASRLAGGSYNEQFF. The DNA of the CDR3 is TGCGCCAGCAGGCTAGCGGGGGGCTCCTACAATGAGCAGTTCTTC.

The gene calls are TRBV18 and TRBJ2-7, with TRBD1 matching 8 bases. The V gene end was trimmed by 6 bases and the J gene end by 7 bases; junction bases not matched to a gene: 11. This CDR3 is 14 amino acids long. CDR1 KGHSH and CDR2 LQKENI come from the germline V gene. CDR3 nucleotide sequence: TGTGCCAGCTCGACACTTACAGGGGGATCGGAGCAGTACTTC. Residues: CASSTLTGGSEQYF.

CDR3 in amino acids: CASSRTRGGAYEQYF. CDR3 DNA: TGTGCCAGCAGTCGAACTCGGGGGGGAGCCTACGAGCAGTACTTC. J is TRBJ2-7 and V is TRBV6-5; 8 nucleotides align to TRBD2. The length of the CDR3 is 15 residues. After removal of 5 bases from V and 2 bases from J, the junction contained 8 bases not matched to a gene. Germline CDR1 is MNHEY and CDR2 is SVGAGI.